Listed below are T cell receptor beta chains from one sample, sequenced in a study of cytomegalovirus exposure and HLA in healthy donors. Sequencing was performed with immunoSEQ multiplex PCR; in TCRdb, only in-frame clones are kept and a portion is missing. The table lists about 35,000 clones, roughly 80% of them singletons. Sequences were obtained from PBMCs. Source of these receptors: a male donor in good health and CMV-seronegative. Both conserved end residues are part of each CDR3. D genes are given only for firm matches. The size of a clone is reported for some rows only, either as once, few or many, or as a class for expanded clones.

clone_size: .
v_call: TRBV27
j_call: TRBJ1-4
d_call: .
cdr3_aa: CASSLSARAEKLFF
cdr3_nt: TGTGCCAGCAGTTTAAGTGCCAGGGCTGAAAAACTGTTTTTT

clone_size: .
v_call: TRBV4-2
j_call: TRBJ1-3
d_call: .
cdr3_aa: CASSPIGPTHSGNTIYF
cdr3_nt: TGTGCCAGCAGCCCCATCGGTCCGACACACTCTGGAAACACCATATATTTT

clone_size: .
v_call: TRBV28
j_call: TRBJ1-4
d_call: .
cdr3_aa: CASTEGGRAGGDEKLFF
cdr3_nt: TGTGCCAGCACCGAGGGAGGGAGGGCCGGCGGTGATGAAAAACTGTTTTTT

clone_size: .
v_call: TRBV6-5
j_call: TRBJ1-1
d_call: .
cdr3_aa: CASSSQGRENTEAFF
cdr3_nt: TGTGCCAGCAGTTCCCAAGGACGGGAGAACACTGAAGCTTTCTTT

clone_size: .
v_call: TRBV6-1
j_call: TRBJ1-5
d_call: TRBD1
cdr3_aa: CASTMDRGRNQPQHF
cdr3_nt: TGTGCCAGCACCATGGACAGGGGTCGCAATCAGCCCCAGCATTTT

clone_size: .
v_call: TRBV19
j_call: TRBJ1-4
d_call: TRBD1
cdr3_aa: CASTGGRSEKLFF
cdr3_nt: TGTGCCAGTACAGGGGGCCGGAGTGAAAAACTGTTTTTT

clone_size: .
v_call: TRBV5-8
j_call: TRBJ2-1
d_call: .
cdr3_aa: CASTQAGEVRNEQFF
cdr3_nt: TGTGCCAGCACCCAGGCCGGGGAGGTTCGCAATGAGCAGTTCTTC

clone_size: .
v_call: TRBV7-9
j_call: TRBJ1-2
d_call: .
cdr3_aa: CASSSPEGGGYTF
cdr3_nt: TGTGCCAGCAGCTCCCCCGAGGGTGGTGGCTACACCTTC

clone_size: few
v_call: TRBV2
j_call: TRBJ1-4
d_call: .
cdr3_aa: CASKYHEKLFF
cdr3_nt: TGTGCCAGCAAATATCATGAAAAACTGTTTTTT

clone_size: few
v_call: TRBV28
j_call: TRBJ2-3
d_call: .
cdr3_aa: CASSSPTVGLTDTQYF
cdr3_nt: TGTGCCAGCAGTTCCCCAACCGTCGGACTTACAGATACGCAGTATTTT

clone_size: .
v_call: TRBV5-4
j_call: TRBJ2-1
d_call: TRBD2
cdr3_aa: CASRTGTSGSYNEQFF
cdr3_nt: TGTGCCAGCAGAACCGGGACTAGCGGTTCCTACAATGAGCAGTTCTTC

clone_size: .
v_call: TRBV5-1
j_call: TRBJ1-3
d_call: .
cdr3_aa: CASSLNGQSGNTIYF
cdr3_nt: TGCGCCAGCAGCTTAAATGGACAGTCGGGAAACACCATATATTTT

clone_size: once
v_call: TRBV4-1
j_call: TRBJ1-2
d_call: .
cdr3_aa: CASSHPRVGGNHGYTF
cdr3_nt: TGCGCCAGCAGCCACCCGAGGGTAGGAGGAAACCATGGCTACACCTTC

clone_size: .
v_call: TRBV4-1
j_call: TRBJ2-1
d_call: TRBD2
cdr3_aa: CASSQILAGNEQFF
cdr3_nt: TGCGCCAGCAGCCAGATACTAGCGGGGAATGAGCAGTTCTTC

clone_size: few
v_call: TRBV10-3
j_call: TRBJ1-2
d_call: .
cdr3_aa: CAISPDINYGYTF
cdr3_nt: TGTGCCATCAGTCCGGACATCAACTATGGCTACACCTTC

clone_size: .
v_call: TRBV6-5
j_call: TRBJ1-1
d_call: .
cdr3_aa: CASSVGGTEAFF
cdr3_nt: TGTGCCAGCAGCGTCGGGGGCACTGAAGCTTTCTTT

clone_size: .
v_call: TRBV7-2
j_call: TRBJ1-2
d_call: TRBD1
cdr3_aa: CASSQRQGFNYGYTF
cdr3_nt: TGTGCCAGCAGCCAACGACAGGGATTCAACTATGGCTACACCTTC

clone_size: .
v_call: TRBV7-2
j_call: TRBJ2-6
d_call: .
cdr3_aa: CASSLDSSGANVLTF
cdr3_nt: TGTGCCAGCAGCTTAGATAGCTCTGGGGCCAACGTCCTGACTTTC

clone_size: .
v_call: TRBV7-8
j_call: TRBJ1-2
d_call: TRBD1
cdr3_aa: CASSPGAGGYGYTF
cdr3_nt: TGTGCCAGCAGCCCCGGAGCAGGGGGCTATGGCTACACCTTC

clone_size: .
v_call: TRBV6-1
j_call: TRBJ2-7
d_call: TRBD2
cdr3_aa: CASSVRLAGAYEQYF
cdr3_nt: TGTGCCAGCAGTGTCAGACTAGCGGGGGCCTACGAGCAGTACTTC

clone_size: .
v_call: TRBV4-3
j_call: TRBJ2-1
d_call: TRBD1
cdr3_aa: CASSQWTGPNNEQFF
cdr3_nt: TGCGCCAGCAGCCAGTGGACAGGCCCGAATAATGAGCAGTTCTTC

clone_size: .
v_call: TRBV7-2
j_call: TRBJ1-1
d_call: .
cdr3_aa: CASSSAGTRAFF
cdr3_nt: TGTGCCAGCAGCTCCGCCGGGACTCGAGCTTTCTTT

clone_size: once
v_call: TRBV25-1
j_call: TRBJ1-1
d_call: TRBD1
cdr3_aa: CASSPREDRGLNTEAFF
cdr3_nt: TGTGCCAGCAGCCCTAGGGAGGACAGGGGGTTGAACACTGAAGCTTTCTTT

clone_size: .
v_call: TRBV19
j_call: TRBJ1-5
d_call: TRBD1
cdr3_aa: CAGGGQGNQPQHF
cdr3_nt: TGTGCCGGAGGGGGACAGGGGAATCAGCCCCAGCATTTT

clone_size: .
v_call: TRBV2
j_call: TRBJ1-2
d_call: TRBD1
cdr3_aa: CASSERRDRRDLGYTF
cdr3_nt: TGTGCCAGCAGTGAACGTAGGGACAGGAGGGATTTGGGCTACACCTTC

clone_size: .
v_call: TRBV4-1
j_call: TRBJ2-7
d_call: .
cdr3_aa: CASSQGWGQSYEQYF
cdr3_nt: TGCGCCAGCAGCCAAGGGTGGGGACAATCCTACGAGCAGTACTTC

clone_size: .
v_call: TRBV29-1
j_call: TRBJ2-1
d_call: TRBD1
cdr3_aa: CSVAGQGLQFF
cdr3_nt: TGCAGCGTTGCAGGACAGGGTTTGCAGTTCTTC

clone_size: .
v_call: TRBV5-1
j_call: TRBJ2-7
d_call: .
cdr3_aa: CASRGLTSYEQYF
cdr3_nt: TGCGCCAGCAGGGGGCTTACCTCCTACGAGCAGTACTTC

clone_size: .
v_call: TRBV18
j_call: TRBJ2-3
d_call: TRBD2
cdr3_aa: CASSPMETSGSTDTQYF
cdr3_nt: TGTGCCAGCTCACCAATGGAGACTAGCGGGAGCACAGATACGCAGTATTTT

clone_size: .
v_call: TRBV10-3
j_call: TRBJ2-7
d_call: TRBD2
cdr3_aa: CAIKAQRESYEQYF
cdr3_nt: TGTGCCATCAAGGCCCAGCGGGAGTCGTACGAGCAGTACTTC

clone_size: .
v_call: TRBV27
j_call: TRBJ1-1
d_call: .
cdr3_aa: CASSHRQVGTEAFF
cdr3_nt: TGTGCCAGCAGTCACAGACAGGTGGGCACTGAAGCTTTCTTT

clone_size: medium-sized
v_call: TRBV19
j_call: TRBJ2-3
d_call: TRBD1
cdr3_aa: CASSTPETGGADTQYF
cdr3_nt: TGTGCCAGTAGTACCCCCGAGACAGGGGGCGCAGATACGCAGTATTTT

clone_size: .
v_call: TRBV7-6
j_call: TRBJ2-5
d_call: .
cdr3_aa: CASSLTTGETQYF
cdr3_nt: TGTGCCAGCAGCTTGACTACTGGAGAGACCCAGTACTTC

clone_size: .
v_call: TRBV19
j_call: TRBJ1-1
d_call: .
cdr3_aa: CASSIDSMNTEAFF
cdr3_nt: TGTGCCAGTAGTATAGATAGTATGAACACTGAAGCTTTCTTT

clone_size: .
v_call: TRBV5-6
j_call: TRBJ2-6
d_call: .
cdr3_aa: CASTSWTTASSGANVLTF
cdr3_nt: TGTGCCAGCACGTCCTGGACAACAGCAAGCTCTGGGGCCAACGTCCTGACTTTC

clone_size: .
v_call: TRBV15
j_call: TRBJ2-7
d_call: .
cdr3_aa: CATSRAGQGVYEQYF
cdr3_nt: TGTGCCACCAGCAGAGCGGGCCAGGGTGTCTACGAGCAGTACTTC

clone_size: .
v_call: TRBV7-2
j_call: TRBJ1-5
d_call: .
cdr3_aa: CASSTLQFQPQHF
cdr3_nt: TGTGCCAGCAGCACCCTTCAGTTCCAGCCCCAGCATTTT

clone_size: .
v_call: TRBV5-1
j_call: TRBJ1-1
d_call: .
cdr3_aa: CASSFAGGGMGNTEAFF
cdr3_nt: TGCGCCAGCAGCTTCGCCGGGGGGGGCATGGGAAACACTGAAGCTTTCTTT

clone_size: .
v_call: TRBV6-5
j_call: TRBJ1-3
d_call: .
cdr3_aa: CASSYSTGTTGNTIYF
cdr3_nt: TGTGCCAGCAGTTACTCGACAGGAACGACTGGAAACACCATATATTTT

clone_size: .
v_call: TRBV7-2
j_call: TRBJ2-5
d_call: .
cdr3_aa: CASSLSRDPGETQYF
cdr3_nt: TGTGCCAGCAGCTTATCGCGGGATCCGGGGGAGACCCAGTACTTC

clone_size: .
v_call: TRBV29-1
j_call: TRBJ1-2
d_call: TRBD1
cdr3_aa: CSAYGPGQGTPNYGYTF
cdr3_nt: TGCAGCGCGTACGGACCGGGACAGGGAACTCCTAACTATGGCTACACCTTC

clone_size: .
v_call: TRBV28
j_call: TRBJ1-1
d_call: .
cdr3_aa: CASSLSVREAFF
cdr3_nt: TGTGCCAGCAGTTTATCTGTGAGAGAAGCTTTCTTT

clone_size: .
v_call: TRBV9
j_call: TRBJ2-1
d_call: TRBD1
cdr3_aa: CASSVAIQSDRAPYNEQFF
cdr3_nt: TGTGCCAGCAGCGTAGCCATCCAGTCAGACAGGGCCCCCTACAATGAGCAGTTCTTC

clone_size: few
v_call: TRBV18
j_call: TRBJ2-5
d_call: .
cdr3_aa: CASSPGLPPAQYF
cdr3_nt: TGTGCCAGCTCACCGGGACTCCCTCCAGCCCAGTACTTC

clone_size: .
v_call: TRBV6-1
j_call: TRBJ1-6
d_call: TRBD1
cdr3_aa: CASSENTRQGYSPLHF
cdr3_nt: TGTGCCAGCAGTGAAAATACAAGACAGGGGTACTCACCCCTCCACTTT

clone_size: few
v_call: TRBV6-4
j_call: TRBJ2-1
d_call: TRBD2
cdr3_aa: CASSDSSGEYNEQFF
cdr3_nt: TGTGCCAGCAGTGACTCTAGCGGGGAATACAATGAGCAGTTCTTC

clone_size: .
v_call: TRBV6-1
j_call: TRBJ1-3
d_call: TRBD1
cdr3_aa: CASSARTGDSGNTIYF
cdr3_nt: TGTGCCAGCAGTGCCCGGACAGGGGACTCTGGAAACACCATATATTTT

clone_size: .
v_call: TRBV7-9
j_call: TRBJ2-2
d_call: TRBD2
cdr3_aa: CASSSGTSGGARTGELFF
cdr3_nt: TGTGCCAGCAGCTCAGGGACTAGCGGGGGGGCACGGACCGGGGAGCTGTTTTTT

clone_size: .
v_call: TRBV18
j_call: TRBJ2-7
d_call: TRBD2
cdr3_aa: CASSPPTSGSYEQYF
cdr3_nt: TGTGCCAGCTCACCACCGACTAGCGGGAGTTACGAGCAGTACTTC

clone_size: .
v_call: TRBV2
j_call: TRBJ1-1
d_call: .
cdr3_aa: CASNWGAEAFF
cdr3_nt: TGTGCCAGCAATTGGGGGGCTGAAGCTTTCTTT

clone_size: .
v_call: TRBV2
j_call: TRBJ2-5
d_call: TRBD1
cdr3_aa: CASSRGGLETQYF
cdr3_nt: TGTGCCAGCAGTCGAGGGGGCCTTGAGACCCAGTACTTC

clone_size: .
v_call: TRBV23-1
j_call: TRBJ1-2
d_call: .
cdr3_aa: CASSQSGPAQANYGYTF
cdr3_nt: TGCGCCAGCAGTCAATCCGGGCCGGCACAGGCAAACTATGGCTACACCTTC

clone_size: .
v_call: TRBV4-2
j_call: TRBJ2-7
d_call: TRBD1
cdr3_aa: CASSQGLGQGDYEQYF
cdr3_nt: TGTGCCAGCAGCCAAGGCCTGGGACAGGGTGACTACGAGCAGTACTTC

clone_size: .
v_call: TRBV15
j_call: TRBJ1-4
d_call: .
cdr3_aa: CATSRGRGSNEKLFF
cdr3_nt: TGTGCCACCAGCAGGGGGAGGGGGTCTAATGAAAAACTGTTTTTT

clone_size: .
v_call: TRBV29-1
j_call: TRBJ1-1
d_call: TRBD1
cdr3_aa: CSGPVSRGLGTEAFF
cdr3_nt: TGCAGCGGCCCCGTCTCCAGGGGGCTGGGGACTGAAGCTTTCTTT

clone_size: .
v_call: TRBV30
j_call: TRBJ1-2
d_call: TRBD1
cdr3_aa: CAGTGESYTF
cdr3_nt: TGTGCCGGAACAGGGGAAAGCTACACCTTC

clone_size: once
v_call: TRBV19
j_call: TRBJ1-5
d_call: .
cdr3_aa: CASSIGRGNQPQHF
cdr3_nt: TGTGCCAGTAGTATTGGCAGGGGCAATCAGCCCCAGCATTTT

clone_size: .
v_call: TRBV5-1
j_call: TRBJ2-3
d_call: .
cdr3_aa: CASSLTQFTDTQYF
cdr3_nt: TGCGCCAGCAGCTTAACCCAGTTCACAGATACGCAGTATTTT

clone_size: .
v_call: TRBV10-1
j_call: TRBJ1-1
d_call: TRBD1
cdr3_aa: CASKGQLNTEAFF
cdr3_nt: TGCGCCAGCAAGGGACAGCTGAACACTGAAGCTTTCTTT